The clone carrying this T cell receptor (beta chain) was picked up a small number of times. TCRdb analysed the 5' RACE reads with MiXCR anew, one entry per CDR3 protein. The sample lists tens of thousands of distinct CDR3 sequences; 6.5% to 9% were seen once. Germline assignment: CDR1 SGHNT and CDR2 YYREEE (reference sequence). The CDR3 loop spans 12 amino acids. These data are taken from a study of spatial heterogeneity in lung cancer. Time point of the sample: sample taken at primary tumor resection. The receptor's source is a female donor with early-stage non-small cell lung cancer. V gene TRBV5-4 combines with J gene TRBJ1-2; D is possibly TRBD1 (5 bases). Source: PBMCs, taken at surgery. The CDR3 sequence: CSQGRDNYGYTF. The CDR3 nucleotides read TGTTCGCAGGGCAGGGATAACTATGGCTACACCTTC.